This T cell receptor (beta chain) was observed in a study of CD8+CD57+ T cells in acquired aplastic anemia. Study in general: Recorded DNA amounts for sorted CD4+ and CD8+ cells had an average of approximately 2.9 ug.

Study-level results: Patients and controls had CD8+ Simpson's diversity values that were not significantly distinct.

A word on this clonotype: The target antigen is unknown.

Patients included in sequencing had previously demonstrated CD8+CD57+ cell expansion by flow cytometry. Acquired aplastic anemia of severe grade affected all patients. Genomic DNA acted as the template from which TCR beta VDJ combination and CDR3 sequence profiling were carried out. A single record per CDR3 protein comes from TCRdb applying MiXCR to the reads. This sample carries 150,000 to 200,000 distinct CDR3 sequences, roughly 48% of them seen once, and the ten largest clones take about 2.6%. This CDR3 contains 15 residues. Germline assignment: CDR1 LNHDA and CDR2 SQIVND (reference sequence). V lost 5 bases, J lost 0 bases, and 11 bases lay in between.

The clonotype was recovered from a human donor with aplastic anemia. Sequencing was performed on sorted CD4+, CD8+, or CD8+CD57+ T cells (not recorded which) from PBMCs. The chain recombines TRBV19 with TRBJ1-5, with D hard to call. In DNA, the CDR3 is TGTGCCAGTAGTCCTTCAGTAGGTAGCAATCAGCCCCAGCATTTT. It encodes CASSPSVGSNQPQHF. The entire variable domain, with the rest obtained from reference TRBV19 and TRBJ1-5, is as follows: DGGITQSPKYLFRKEGQNVTLSCEQNLNHDAMYWYRQDPGQGLRLIYYSQIVNDFQKGDIAEGYSVSREKKESFPLTVTSAQKNPTAFYLCASSPSVGSNQPQHFGDGTRLSIL.